The 18 T cell receptor beta chains below all came from one sample that was sequenced in a study of vaccination and CD4 T cells after COVID-19. Sample treatment: roughly ten-day PBMC culture with coronavirus spike peptide pools or control peptides (ViraFEST assay). For these receptors, no antigen is known. Cultured CD4+ T-cell DNA underwent Oncomine TCR Beta short-read sequencing. TCRdb analysed the PCR reads with MiXCR anew, one entry per CDR3 protein. The repertoire includes 12,000 or so distinct CDR3 sequences, approximately 71% of them detected once, and about a tenth sits in the top ten. Sequencing input: CD4+ T cells from blood, cultured in vitro. The origin of the receptors is a human donor who had recovered from COVID-19.

The chain combines TRBV19 with TRBJ2-7; 8 bases line up with TRBD1. Per the germline V gene, CDR1 is LNHDA and CDR2 is SQIVND (reference sequence). This CDR3 has 15 residues. V lost 4 bases and J lost 0; bases outside the gene matches: 5. The CDR3 here is CASSRDRTPSYEQYF. CDR3 in DNA: TGTGCCAGTAGTAGGGACAGGACGCCCTCCTACGAGCAGTACTTC.

This clonotype is a singleton in its sample. The CDR3 region has the DNA TGTGCCAGCAGTTACTCGGTCCGGAAGGAGACCCAGTACTTC. This gives the protein CASSYSVRKETQYF. This sequence joins TRBV6-5 and TRBJ2-5; D is uncertain. The germline CDR1 and CDR2 sequences are MNHEY and SVGAGI. This CDR3 contains 14 residues. V was trimmed by 0 bases and J by 5 bases, leaving 10 bases between them.

V usage is TRBV20-1 and J usage is TRBJ1-2; D unclear. There are 16 residues in the CDR3. Trimming removed 2 bases from V and 2 bases from J, with 18 bases in between. CDR1 and CDR2 (germline): DFQATT, SNEGSKA (reference sequence). The CDR3 sequence is CSARPLTRANNYGYTF. CDR3 nucleotide sequence: TGCAGTGCTAGACCCCTGACGCGGGCGAACAACTATGGCTACACCTTC.

The chain carries TRBV20-1 and TRBJ1-3; D is possibly TRBD1 (6 bases). Germline CDR1 reads DFQATT; CDR2 reads SNEGSKA (reference sequence). The CDR3 contains 15 residues. Trimming pared 0 bases from V and 0 bases from J, leaving 9 bases between. The CDR3 protein is CSARDADSSGNTIYF. In DNA form, the CDR3 reads TGCAGTGCTAGAGATGCGGACAGCTCTGGAAACACCATATATTTT.

The V call is TRBV2, the J call TRBJ2-3; D may be TRBD1 or TRBD2 (6 bases each). The CDR3 has 15 amino acids. The ends were cut back, 5 bases at V and 3 bases at J, with 15 bases in the middle. The germline V gene has CDR1 SNHLY and CDR2 FYNNEI. In DNA form, the CDR3 reads TGTGCCAGCAGTAGTCGGGGGCTGGCGACAGATACGCAGTATTTT. Encoded protein: CASSSRGLATDTQYF.

A few counts support this clonotype. V gene TRBV6-1 combines with J gene TRBJ1-1; 10 bases fit TRBD1. Looked up from germline, CDR1 is MNHNS and CDR2 is SASEGT. V was pared by 7 bases and J by 10 bases, with 9 bases of the junction left unmatched. The CDR3 is made up of 13 amino acids. CDR3 coding DNA: TGTGCCAGCACCCGAGACAGGGGGCGCGGAGCTTTCTTT. Amino acid sequence: CASTRDRGRGAFF.

This chain joins TRBV19 and TRBJ1-2; maybe TRBD1 (5 bases). Germline CDR1 is LNHDA and CDR2 is SQIVND (reference sequence). The ends were cut back, 4 bases at V and 4 bases at J, with 10 bases in the middle. The CDR3 spans 13 residues. CDR3 DNA sequence: TGTGCCAGTAGTAGGGGGGGTCGCTATGGCTACACCTTC. Protein product: CASSRGGRYGYTF.

This clonotype has just a few counts. V usage is TRBV20-1 and J usage is TRBJ1-1, with TRBD1 matching 7 bases. Germline V lookup: CDR1 DFQATT, CDR2 SNEGSKA (reference sequence). V was clipped by 2 bases and J by 10 bases; unmatched bases: 13. The length of the CDR3 is 14 residues. The CDR3 sequence: CSARPTPGGRGAFF. The CDR3 bases are TGCAGTGCTAGACCCACCCCAGGGGGGCGAGGAGCTTTCTTT.

The genes are TRBV7-9 and TRBJ1-5; 8 nucleotides agree with TRBD1. This CDR3 has 18 amino acids. CDR1 and CDR2 (germline): SEHNR, FQNEAQ (reference sequence). V shed 3 bases and J 0 bases; nucleotides not matched to a gene: 10. The CDR3 DNA follows: TGTGCCAGCAGCTTGACAGGGGTCGGGGGTAATAGCAATCAGCCCCAGCATTTT. Amino acid sequence: CASSLTGVGGNSNQPQHF.

Only a few counts were recorded for this clonotype. The J gene is TRBJ1-1, the V gene TRBV29-1, with D possibly TRBD1 on 6 matching bases. Between the trimmed V and J ends, which lost 5 bases and 6 bases, there was a span of 13 bases. This CDR3 comprises 12 residues. Germline V CDR1 and CDR2: SQVTM, ANQGSEA. This chain's CDR3 is CSVLGAGAEAFF. In nucleotides, the CDR3 is TGCAGCGTTCTGGGGGCGGGCGCTGAAGCTTTCTTT.

V and J are TRBV5-6 and TRBJ2-5, with D perhaps matching TRBD1 (5 bases). Germline V gene lookup returns CDR1 SGHDT and CDR2 YYEEEE. Trimming removed 5 bases at V and 2 bases at J, with 13 bases between. CDR3 length equals 14 residues. CDR3 residues: CASRRQFRQETQYF. CDR3 in DNA: TGTGCCAGCAGACGACAGTTTCGGCAAGAGACCCAGTACTTC.

This clonotype is termed medium-sized. V gene TRBV7-2 combines with J gene TRBJ1-6; D uncertain. V gave up 1 base and J gave up 10 bases, with 14 bases separating them. This CDR3 is built from 15 residues. In germline, CDR1 is SGHTA, CDR2 FQGNSA. The chain's CDR3 is CASSLGSSLRSPLHF. CDR3 DNA sequence: TGTGCCAGCAGCTTAGGCAGTTCACTTCGCTCACCCCTCCACTTT.

V gene TRBV6-1 combines with J gene TRBJ1-4; 7 bases are a match to TRBD1. This CDR3 spans 16 amino acids. The germline CDR1 and CDR2 sequences are MNHNS and SASEGT. J lost 2 bases, V lost 6 bases, and 9 bases had no gene match. The CDR3 region has the DNA TGTGCCAGCAGGTCGGACAGGATGGGCACTAATGAAAAACTGTTTTTT. As protein: CASRSDRMGTNEKLFF.

The rearrangement uses TRBV6-5 and TRBJ1-1, with D maybe TRBD1 (6 bases). The CDR3 is 13 residues long. Germline V CDR1 and CDR2: MNHEY, SVGAGI. Trimming pared 1 base from V and 7 bases from J, leaving 10 bases between. DNA of the CDR3: TGTGCCAGCAGTTACTTTCAGGACAGTGAAGCTTTCTTT. Translating gives CASSYFQDSEAFF.

The chain couples TRBV2 to TRBJ1-6; tentatively, D is TRBD1 (6 bases). The CDR3 extends over 17 amino acids. The germline gives CDR1 SNHLY, CDR2 FYNNEI. The V end was cut by 0 bases, the J end by 8 bases, with 17 bases between. The CDR3 DNA reads TGTGCCAGCAGTGAAGCGGGGGGCGGGGGCGCTTATTCACCCCTCCACTTT. This sequence encodes CASSEAGGGGAYSPLHF. Variable domain in full (rest from reference TRBV2 and TRBJ1-6): EPEVTQTPSHQVTQMGQEVILRCVPISNHLYFYWYRQILGQKVEFLVSFYNNEISEKSEIFDDQFSVERPDGSNFTLKIRSTKLEDSAMYFCASSEAGGGGAYSPLHFGNGTRLTVT.

This clonotype was recorded only once. V usage is TRBV10-1 and J usage is TRBJ1-2; no clear D. The CDR3 length is 13 residues. The germline V and J ends were trimmed by 4 bases and 2 bases, with 8 bases remaining between them. The germline gives CDR1 WNHNN, CDR2 SYGVQD (reference sequence). This chain's CDR3 is CASSVQRNYGYTF. Written as DNA, the CDR3 is TGCGCCAGCAGTGTCCAGCGAAACTATGGCTACACCTTC.

The gene calls are TRBV6-1 and TRBJ1-5; 8 bases fit TRBD1. Germline loops: CDR1 MNHNS, CDR2 SASEGT. CDR3 size: 14 residues. The junction had 5 bases not matched to a gene; V was cut back by 5 bases and J by 5 bases. CDR3 sequence (DNA): TGTGCCAGCAGTCCCGACAGGGGCGATCAGCCCCAGCATTTT. This codes for CASSPDRGDQPQHF.

V usage is TRBV7-6 and J usage is TRBJ1-4; TRBD1 aligns across 10 bases. Trimming cost V 5 bases and J 8 bases; bases outside gene matches: 5. The CDR3 contains 14 residues. CDR1 SGHVS and CDR2 FNYEAQ come from the germline V gene. CDR3 amino acids: CASSQDRGREKLFF. The CDR3 nucleotides are TGTGCCAGCAGCCAGGACAGGGGGAGGGAAAAACTGTTTTTT.